This T cell receptor (beta chain) was identified during a study of blood T cell repertoires in COVID-19. As for the study in general: Sites across the United States, Italy and Spain contributed samples from acute and convalescent COVID-19. PBMCs, B-cell-depleted T cells, or T cells provided the cDNA or gDNA that made up the material.

The CDR3 runs 17 residues. The V gene's germline CDR1 is SGHRS and CDR2 YFSETQ. J gave up 4 bases and V 4 bases, and 9 bases lay outside the gene matches. Clones were sequenced by immunoSEQ multiplex PCR, and TCRdb holds only the in-frame ones, with some missing. The data show about 430,000 clones, 85% to 90% seen once. Participants spanned ages roughly 18 to 90 years and resided in fewer than 30 US areas. Participants were placed into cohorts based on the clinical history they reported. The chain combines TRBV5-1 with TRBJ2-2, with 11 bases that match TRBD2. This receptor was taken from a woman under 40 with acute COVID-19. The sample taken for sequencing was PBMCs or T cells enriched from blood (not recorded which). CDR3 residues: CASSRVAGGPSTGELFF. The CDR3, as DNA: TGCGCCAGCAGCAGAGTAGCGGGGGGGCCGAGCACCGGGGAGCTGTTTTTT.